This T cell receptor (beta chain) was found in a study of early T cells in non-severe SARS-CoV-2 infection. This clonotype was observed a few times. Attached unique molecular identifiers marked individual cDNA molecules. TCRdb itself ran the 5' RACE reads through MiXCR, one entry per CDR3 protein. This sample has approximately 67,000 distinct CDR3 sequences, with approximately 8.3% found just once. The CDR3 covers 12 residues. The germline V gene has CDR1 SGHTS and CDR2 YDEGEE. V lost 6 bases and J lost 6; bases outside the gene matches: 3. The source material was whole blood. This TCR was recovered from an adult who was a healthcare worker with PCR-confirmed SARS-CoV-2 infection or an uninfected control (not recorded which). The chain links TRBV5-8 to TRBJ1-5, with TRBD1 identical over 7 bases. The CDR3 loop is CASTRGGQPQHF. The CDR3 DNA reads TGTGCCAGCACCAGGGGGGGTCAGCCCCAGCATTTT.